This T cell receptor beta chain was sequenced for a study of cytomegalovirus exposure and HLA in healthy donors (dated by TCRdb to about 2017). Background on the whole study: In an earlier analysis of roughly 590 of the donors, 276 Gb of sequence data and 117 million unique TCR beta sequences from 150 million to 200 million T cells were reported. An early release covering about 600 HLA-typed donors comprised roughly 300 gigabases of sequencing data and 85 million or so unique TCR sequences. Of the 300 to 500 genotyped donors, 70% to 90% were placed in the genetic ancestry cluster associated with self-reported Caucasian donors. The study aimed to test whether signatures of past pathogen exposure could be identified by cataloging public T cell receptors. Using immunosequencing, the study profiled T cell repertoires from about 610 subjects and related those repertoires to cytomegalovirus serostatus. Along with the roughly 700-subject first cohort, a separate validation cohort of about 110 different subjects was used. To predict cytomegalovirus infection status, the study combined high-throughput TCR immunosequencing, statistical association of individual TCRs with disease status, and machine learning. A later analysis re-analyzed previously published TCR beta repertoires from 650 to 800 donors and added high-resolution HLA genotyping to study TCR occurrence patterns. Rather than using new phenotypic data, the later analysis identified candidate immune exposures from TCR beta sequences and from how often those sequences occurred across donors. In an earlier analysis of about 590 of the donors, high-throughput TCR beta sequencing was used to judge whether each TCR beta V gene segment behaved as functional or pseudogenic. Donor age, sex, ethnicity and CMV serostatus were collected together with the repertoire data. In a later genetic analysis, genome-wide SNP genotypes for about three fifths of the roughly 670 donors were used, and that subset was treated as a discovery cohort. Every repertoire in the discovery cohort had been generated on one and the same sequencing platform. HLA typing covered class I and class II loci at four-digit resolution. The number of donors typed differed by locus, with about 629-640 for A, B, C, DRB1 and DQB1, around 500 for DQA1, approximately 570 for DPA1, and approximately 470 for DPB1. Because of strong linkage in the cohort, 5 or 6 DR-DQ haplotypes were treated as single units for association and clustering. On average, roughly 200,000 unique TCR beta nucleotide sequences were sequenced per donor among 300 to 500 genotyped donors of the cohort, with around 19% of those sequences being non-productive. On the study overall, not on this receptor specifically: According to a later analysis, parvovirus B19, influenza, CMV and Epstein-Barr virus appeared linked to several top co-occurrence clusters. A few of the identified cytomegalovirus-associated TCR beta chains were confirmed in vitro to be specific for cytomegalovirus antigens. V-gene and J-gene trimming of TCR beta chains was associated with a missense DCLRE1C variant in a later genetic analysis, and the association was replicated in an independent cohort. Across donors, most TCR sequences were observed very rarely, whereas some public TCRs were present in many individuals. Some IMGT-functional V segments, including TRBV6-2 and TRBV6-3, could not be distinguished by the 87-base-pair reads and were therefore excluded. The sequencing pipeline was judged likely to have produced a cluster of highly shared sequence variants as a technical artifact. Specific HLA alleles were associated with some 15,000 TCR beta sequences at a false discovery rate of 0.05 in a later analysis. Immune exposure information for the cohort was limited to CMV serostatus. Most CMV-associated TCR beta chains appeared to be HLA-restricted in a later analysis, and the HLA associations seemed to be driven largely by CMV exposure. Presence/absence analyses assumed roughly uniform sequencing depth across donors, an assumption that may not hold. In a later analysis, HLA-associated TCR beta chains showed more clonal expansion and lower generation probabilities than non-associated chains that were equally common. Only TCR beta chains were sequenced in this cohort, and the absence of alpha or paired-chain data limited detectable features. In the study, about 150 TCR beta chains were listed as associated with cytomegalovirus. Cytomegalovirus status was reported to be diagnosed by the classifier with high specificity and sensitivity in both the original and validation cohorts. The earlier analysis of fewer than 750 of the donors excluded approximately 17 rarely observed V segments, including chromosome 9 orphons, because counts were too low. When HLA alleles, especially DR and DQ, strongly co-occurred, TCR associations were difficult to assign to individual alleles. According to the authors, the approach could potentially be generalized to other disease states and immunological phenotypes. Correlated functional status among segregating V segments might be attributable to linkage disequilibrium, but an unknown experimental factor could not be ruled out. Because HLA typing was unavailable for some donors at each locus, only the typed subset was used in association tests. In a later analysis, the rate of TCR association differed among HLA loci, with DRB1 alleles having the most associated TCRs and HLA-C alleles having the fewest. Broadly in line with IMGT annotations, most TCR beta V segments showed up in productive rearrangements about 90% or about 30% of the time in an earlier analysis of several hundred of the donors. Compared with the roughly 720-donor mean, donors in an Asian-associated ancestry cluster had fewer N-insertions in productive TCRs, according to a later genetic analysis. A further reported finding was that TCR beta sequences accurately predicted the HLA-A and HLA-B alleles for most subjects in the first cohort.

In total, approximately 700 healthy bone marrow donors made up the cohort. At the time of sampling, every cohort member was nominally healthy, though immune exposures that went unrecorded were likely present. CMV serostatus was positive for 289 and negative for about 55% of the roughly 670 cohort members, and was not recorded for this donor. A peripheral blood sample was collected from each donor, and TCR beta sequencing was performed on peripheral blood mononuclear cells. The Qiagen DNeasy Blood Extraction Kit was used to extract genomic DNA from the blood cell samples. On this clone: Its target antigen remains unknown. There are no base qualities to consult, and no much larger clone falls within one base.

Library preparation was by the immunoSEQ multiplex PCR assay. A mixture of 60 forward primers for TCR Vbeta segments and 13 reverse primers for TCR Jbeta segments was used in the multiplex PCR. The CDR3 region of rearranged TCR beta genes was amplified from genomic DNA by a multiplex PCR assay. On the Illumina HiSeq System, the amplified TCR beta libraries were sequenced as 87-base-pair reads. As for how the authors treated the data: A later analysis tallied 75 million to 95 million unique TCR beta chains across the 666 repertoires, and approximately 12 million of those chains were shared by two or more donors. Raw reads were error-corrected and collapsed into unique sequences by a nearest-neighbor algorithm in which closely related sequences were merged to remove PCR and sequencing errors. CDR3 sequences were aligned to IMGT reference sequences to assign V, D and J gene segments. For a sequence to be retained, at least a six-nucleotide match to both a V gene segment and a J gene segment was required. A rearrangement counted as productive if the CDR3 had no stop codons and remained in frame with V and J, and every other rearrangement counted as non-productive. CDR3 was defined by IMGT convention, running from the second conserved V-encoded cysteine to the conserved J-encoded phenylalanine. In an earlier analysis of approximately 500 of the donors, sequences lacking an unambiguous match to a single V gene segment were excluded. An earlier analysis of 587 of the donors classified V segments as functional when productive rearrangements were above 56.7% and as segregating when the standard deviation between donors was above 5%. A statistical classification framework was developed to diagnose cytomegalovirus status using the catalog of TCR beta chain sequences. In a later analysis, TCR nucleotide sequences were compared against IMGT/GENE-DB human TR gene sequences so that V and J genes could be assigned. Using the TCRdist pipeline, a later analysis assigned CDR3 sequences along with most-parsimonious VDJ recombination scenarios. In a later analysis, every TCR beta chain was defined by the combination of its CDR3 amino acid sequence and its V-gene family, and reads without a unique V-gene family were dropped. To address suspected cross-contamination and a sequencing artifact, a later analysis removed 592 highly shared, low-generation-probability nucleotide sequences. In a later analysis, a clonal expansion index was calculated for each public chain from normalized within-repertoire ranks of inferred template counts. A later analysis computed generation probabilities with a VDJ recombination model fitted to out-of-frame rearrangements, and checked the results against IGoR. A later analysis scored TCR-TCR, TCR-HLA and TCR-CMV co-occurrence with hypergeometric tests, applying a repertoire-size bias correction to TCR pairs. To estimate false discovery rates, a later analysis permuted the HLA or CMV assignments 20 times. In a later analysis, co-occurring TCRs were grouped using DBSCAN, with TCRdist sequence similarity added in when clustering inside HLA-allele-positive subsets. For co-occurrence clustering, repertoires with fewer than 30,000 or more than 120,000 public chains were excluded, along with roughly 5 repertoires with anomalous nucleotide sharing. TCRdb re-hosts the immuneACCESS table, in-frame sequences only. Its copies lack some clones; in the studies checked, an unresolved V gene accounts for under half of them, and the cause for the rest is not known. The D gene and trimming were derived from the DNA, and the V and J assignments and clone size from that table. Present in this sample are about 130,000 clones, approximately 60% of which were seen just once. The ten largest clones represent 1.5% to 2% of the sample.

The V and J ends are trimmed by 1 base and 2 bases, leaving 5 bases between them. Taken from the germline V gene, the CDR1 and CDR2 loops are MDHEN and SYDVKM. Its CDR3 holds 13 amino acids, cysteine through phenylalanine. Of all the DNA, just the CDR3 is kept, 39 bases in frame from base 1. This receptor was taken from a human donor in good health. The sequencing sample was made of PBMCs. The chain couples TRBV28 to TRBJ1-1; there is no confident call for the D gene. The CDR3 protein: CASSLSGNTEAFF. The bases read TGTGCCAGCAGTTTATCGGGAAACACTGAAGCTTTCTTT.